Below, 16 T cell receptor beta chains from the same sample are listed, as sequenced in a study of beta chain features in type 1 diabetes. Study-wide results and caveats: There was a moderate but significant shortening of TCRB CDR3s in all four CD4+ subsets of Type 1 diabetes patients.

These receptors are not linked to any known antigen. Expressed TCRB transcripts were sequenced after all isolated RNA was converted to cDNA. Data came from immunoSEQ multiplex PCR; TCRdb stores just in-frame clones and leaves some out. Among approximately 280,000 clones, about 15% were seen once, and the ten largest hold 0.015% to 0.019%. The sample comprised naive CD4+ T cells from blood. The receptors come from a man between 18 and 29 years old with type 1 diabetes.

This rearrangement joins TRBV19 to TRBJ1-2; TRBD1 aligns across 7 bases. The CDR3 totals 14 residues. After removal of 2 bases from V and 6 bases from J, the junction contained 6 bases not matched to a gene. Germline CDR1 is LNHDA and CDR2 is SQIVND (reference sequence). The CDR3 sequence: CASSIRDREHGYTF. In nucleotides, the CDR3 is TGTGCCAGTAGTATACGCGACAGGGAACATGGCTACACCTTC.

This chain joins TRBV19 and TRBJ2-1; D is possibly TRBD2 (5 bases). The CDR3 has 15 amino acids. Germline assignment: CDR1 LNHDA and CDR2 SQIVND (reference sequence). Between the trimmed V and J ends, which lost 8 bases and 7 bases, there was a span of 21 bases. CDR3 in amino acids: CASLRLGAGENEQFF. The CDR3 DNA is TGTGCCAGTCTACGACTGGGAGCAGGAGAGAATGAGCAGTTCTTC. Variable domain in full (rest from reference TRBV19 and TRBJ2-1): DGGITQSPKYLFRKEGQNVTLSCEQNLNHDAMYWYRQDPGQGLRLIYYSQIVNDFQKGDIAEGYSVSREKKESFPLTVTSAQKNPTAFYLCASLRLGAGENEQFFGPGTRLTVL.

The V call is TRBV29-1, the J call TRBJ2-5; a possible D gene is TRBD2 (6 bases). The DNA end lines up better with TRBJ2-7; the J call may be wrong. From germline, CDR1 is SQVTM and CDR2 ANQGSEA. CDR3 size: 11 residues. This chain's CDR3 is CSVGRTYEQYF. DNA for the CDR3: TGCAGCGTGGGGAGGACCTACGAGCAGTACTTC.

The genes are TRBV5-4 and TRBJ2-1; D possibly corresponds to TRBD2 (5 bases). CDR1 is SGHNT, CDR2 YYREEE, per germline (reference sequence). Trimming took 1 base from V and 8 from J, leaving 13 bases between them. CDR3 size: 14 residues. The CDR3 here is CASSLTGNSDEQFF. Written as DNA, the CDR3 is TGTGCCAGCAGCTTGACGGGAAATAGCGATGAGCAGTTCTTC.

The CDR3 here is CAWKHSGANVLTF. DNA of the CDR3: TGTGCCTGGAAACACTCTGGGGCCAACGTCCTGACTTTC. J is TRBJ2-6 and V is TRBV30; D is unclear. CDR1 is GTSNPN and CDR2 is SVGIG in the germline V gene (reference sequence). This CDR3 has 13 amino acids. V shed 4 bases and J shed 0 bases, with 4 bases lying between them. The variable domain in full, completed from reference TRBV30 and TRBJ2-6, reads SQTIHQWPATLVQPVGSPLSLECTVEGTSNPNLYWYRQAAGRGLQLLFYSVGIGQISSEVPQNLSASRPQDRQFILSSKKLLLSDSGFYLCAWKHSGANVLTFGAGSRLTVL.

The rearrangement links TRBV6-4 to TRBJ2-1; 7 nucleotides line up with TRBD1. The CDR3 is made up of 14 amino acids. V was pared by 5 bases and J by 7 bases, with 8 bases of the junction left unmatched. Germline V gene data show CDR1 as MRHNA and CDR2 as SNTAGT. CDR3 coding DNA: TGTGCCAGCAGTCCGAGGGGACAGTCAAATGAGCAGTTCTTC. It specifies CASSPRGQSNEQFF.

This clone has just a few counts. CDR3 bases: TGTGCCAGCAGCTCAGGGACTGTCCAAGAGACCCAGTACTTC. Translation: CASSSGTVQETQYF. V usage is TRBV11-2 and J usage is TRBJ2-5; tentative D call: TRBD2 (6 bases). V lost 4 bases to trimming and J lost 1 base, with 10 bases between them. The CDR3 has 14 amino acids. Germline V gene lookup returns CDR1 SGHAT and CDR2 FQNNGV.

This clone was picked up a small number of times. This rearrangement joins TRBV28 to TRBJ2-5; TRBD2 aligns across 9 bases. CDR3 size: 16 residues. Looked up from germline, CDR1 is MDHEN and CDR2 is SYDVKM. Trimming took 1 base from V and 5 from J; bases not matched to a gene: 8. CDR3 bases: TGTGCCAGCAGTTTATTGATAGCGGGGGTGGGGGAGACCCAGTACTTC. This sequence encodes CASSLLIAGVGETQYF. Variable domain in full (rest from reference TRBV28 and TRBJ2-5): DVKVTQSSRYLVKRTGEKVFLECVQDMDHENMFWYRQDPGLGLRLIYFSYDVKMKEKGDIPEGYSVSREKKERFSLILESASTNQTSMYLCASSLLIAGVGETQYFGPGTRLLVL.

This clone has more than one count but fewer than ten. This chain links TRBV18 with TRBJ2-7; TRBD1 matches at 9 bases. This CDR3 has 15 amino acids. The V gene end was trimmed by 3 bases and the J gene end by 3 bases; junction bases not matched to a gene: 6. CDR1 and CDR2 (germline): KGHSH, LQKENI. CDR3 in DNA: TGTGCCAGCTCACCTATACAGGGGGCAATCTACGAGCAGTACTTC. This translates into CASSPIQGAIYEQYF.

The chain uses TRBV18 and TRBJ2-7, with D possibly matching TRBD2 (5 bases). Germline V CDR1 and CDR2: KGHSH, LQKENI. This CDR3 spans 14 amino acids. V lost 6 bases, J lost 1 base, and 13 bases lay in between. CDR3: CASSSEDWSYEQYF. For the CDR3, the DNA is TGTGCCAGCTCCTCCGAGGACTGGTCCTACGAGCAGTACTTC.

A few counts support this clone. The genes are TRBV25-1 and TRBJ2-7; D is undetermined. Trimming took off 4 bases at V and 0 bases at J, with 10 bases between the two ends. In germline, CDR1 is MGHDK, CDR2 SYGVNS. This CDR3 comprises 14 residues. This CDR3 is CASSARLSSYEQYF. The DNA of the CDR3 is TGTGCCAGCAGTGCCAGGTTAAGCTCCTACGAGCAGTACTTC.

This clone appeared a few times. V gene TRBV29-1 combines with J gene TRBJ1-1, with 10 bases identical to TRBD1. The V gene end was trimmed by 2 bases and the J gene end by 4 bases; junction bases not matched to a gene: 4. The CDR3 is 14 residues long. The germline V gene encodes CDR1 SQVTM and CDR2 ANQGSEA. The CDR3 reads CSVERRTGGTEAFF. CDR3 in DNA: TGCAGCGTTGAACGGAGGACAGGGGGCACTGAAGCTTTCTTT.

The chain couples TRBV6-1 to TRBJ2-3; TRBD2 might be the D (5 bases). This CDR3 spans 15 amino acids. Germline V gene lookup returns CDR1 MNHNS and CDR2 SASEGT. Trimming removed 6 bases from V and 6 bases from J, with 19 bases in between. For the CDR3, the DNA is TGTGCCAGCAGGGCCACTAGAGTTCGCTTCGATACGCAGTATTTT. It codes for CASRATRVRFDTQYF.

Many counts were recorded for this clone. Other DNA sequences in this specimen translate into the identical CDR3. The J gene is TRBJ2-1, the V gene TRBV11-2; D unresolved. CDR1 is SGHAT and CDR2 is FQNNGV in the germline V gene. Trimming shortened V by 0 bases and J by 4 bases, and 4 bases separated the two germline ends. This CDR3 comprises 13 residues. In DNA form, the CDR3 reads TGTGCCAGCAGCTTAGACAGGTACAATGAGCAGTTCTTC. As protein: CASSLDRYNEQFF.

The J gene is TRBJ2-6, the V gene TRBV5-1; tentatively, D is TRBD1 (6 bases). CDR1 is SGHRS and CDR2 is YFSETQ in the germline V gene. V lost 2 bases and J 2 bases, leaving 8 bases between the germline ends. The CDR3 covers 15 residues. This chain's CDR3 is CASSFNRAGANVLTF. CDR3 nucleotide sequence: TGCGCCAGCAGCTTCAACAGGGCTGGGGCCAACGTCCTGACTTTC.

The rearrangement joins TRBV5-1 to TRBJ2-1; possible D gene TRBD2, 5 bases. The CDR3 covers 16 residues. V was trimmed by 0 bases and J by 5 bases, leaving 15 bases between them. The germline V gene encodes CDR1 SGHRS and CDR2 YFSETQ. CDR3 in DNA: TGCGCCAGCAGCTTGGACGAGGGTAGCTTTAACAATGAGCAGTTCTTC. Protein: CASSLDEGSFNNEQFF.